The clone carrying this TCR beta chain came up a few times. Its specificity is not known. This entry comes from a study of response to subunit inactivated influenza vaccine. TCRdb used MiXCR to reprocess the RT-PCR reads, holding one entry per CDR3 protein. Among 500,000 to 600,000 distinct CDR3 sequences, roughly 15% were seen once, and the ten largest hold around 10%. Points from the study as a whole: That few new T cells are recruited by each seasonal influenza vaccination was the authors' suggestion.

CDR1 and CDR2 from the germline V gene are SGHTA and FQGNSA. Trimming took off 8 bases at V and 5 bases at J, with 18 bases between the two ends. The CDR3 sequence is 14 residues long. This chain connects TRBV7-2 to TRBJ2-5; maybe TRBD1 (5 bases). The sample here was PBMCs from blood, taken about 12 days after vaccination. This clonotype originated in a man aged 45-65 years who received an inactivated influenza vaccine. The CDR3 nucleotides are TGTGCCAGCGGCCGACAGAGATCAGGGGAGACCCAGTACTTC. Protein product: CASGRQRSGETQYF.